The 24 T cell receptor beta chains reported below all come from one sample, sequenced in a study of T-cell reconstitution after alpha-beta-depleted transplantation in children listed by TCRdb under 2016. This specimen's treatment or condition label, interpreted: allogeneic hematopoietic cell transplantation with graft depleted of TCRalphabeta T cells and CD19 B cells. The library came from PCR. Data came from an Illumina HiSeq 2500. TCR libraries were prepared with molecular barcoding, using unique molecular identifiers to normalize TCRbeta repertoire quantification. The raw public data were reprocessed by TCRdb itself: fastp quality trimming at Q25, MiXCR clonotype calling, in-frame beta chains only. Entries that share a CDR3 protein sequence are merged under the most common genes and DNA. The sample yields approximately 630,000 distinct CDR3 sequences; over 10% were counted once. The top ten hold about 0.79% of the sample.

The sequencing used PBMCs, collected before TCRalphabeta/CD19-depleted stem cell transplant. The source of these receptors is a girl aged 2-10 years with congenital amegakaryocytic thrombocytopenia, due to receive a stem cell transplant.

The sample holds many counts of this clonotype. The V call is TRBV6-2 or TRBV6-3, the J call TRBJ2-7; TRBD2 agrees at 10 bases. This CDR3 is built from 14 residues. J gave up 3 bases and V 6 bases, and 5 bases lay outside the gene matches. Germline lookup yields CDR1 MNHEY and CDR2 SVGEGT. CDR3 sequence reads: CASRSPSGSYEQYF. The CDR3 DNA reads TGTGCCAGCAGAAGCCCTAGCGGGAGCTACGAGCAGTACTTC.

This clonotype was counted only a few times. This chain links TRBV5-1 with TRBJ2-7; tentatively, D is TRBD2 (6 bases). V was shortened by 0 bases and J by 2 bases, with 12 bases between the two germline ends. Looked up from germline, CDR1 is SGHRS and CDR2 is YFSETQ. The CDR3 is 15 residues long. CDR3 bases: TGCGCCAGCAGCTTGGCGCTAGCGTTACCCTACGAGCAGTACTTC. Translated: CASSLALALPYEQYF.

This chain connects TRBV30 to TRBJ1-2; 8 bases are shared with TRBD1. The CDR3 has 16 residues. J was trimmed by 7 bases and V by 2 bases; bases with no gene match: 15. Germline values: CDR1 GTSNPN, CDR2 SVGIG (reference sequence). The CDR3 loop reads CAWSSGPGRGRGGYTF. The CDR3 DNA sequence: TGTGCCTGGAGTTCGGGTCCCGGCAGGGGGCGGGGTGGCTACACCTTC.

This clonotype was seen more than once but under ten times. V gene TRBV7-9 combines with J gene TRBJ1-1; D might be TRBD1 (5 bases). V gave up 6 bases and J gave up 1 base, with 9 bases separating them. Germline values: CDR1 SEHNR, CDR2 FQNEAQ (reference sequence). The CDR3 extends over 13 amino acids. CDR3 DNA sequence: TGTGCCAGCAGGGTAGGGGAGAACACTGAAGCTTTCTTT. As protein: CASRVGENTEAFF.

The chain joins TRBV6-5 to TRBJ2-4, with D possibly being TRBD2 (5 bases). Germline-derived CDR1 and CDR2 are MNHEY and SVGAGI. This CDR3 spans 14 amino acids. V lost 8 bases to trimming and J lost 6 bases, with 17 bases between them. The CDR3 DNA follows: TGTGCCAGCGCCCCCACTAGATTGGGAAACATTCAGTACTTC. Translating it yields CASAPTRLGNIQYF.

Many counts were recorded for this clonotype. The chain recombines TRBV24-1 with TRBJ2-1, with 7 bases aligning to TRBD1. The ends lost 3 bases at V and 8 bases at J; junction bases unmatched: 6. In germline, CDR1 is KGHDR, CDR2 SFDVKD. CDR3 length equals 14 residues. CDR3 loop: CATSDHDRVDEQFF. CDR3 coding DNA: TGTGCCACCAGTGATCATGACAGGGTGGATGAGCAGTTCTTC.

This clonotype was observed at least ten times. The chain recombines TRBV7-9 with TRBJ1-4; D remains ambiguous. The CDR3 contains 11 residues. Trimming cost V 5 bases and J 7 bases, with 5 bases left between them. Germline loops: CDR1 SEHNR, CDR2 FQNEAQ (reference sequence). The CDR3 loop is CASSHVEKLFF. CDR3 sequence (DNA): TGTGCCAGCAGCCACGTTGAAAAACTGTTTTTT.

Ten or more counts support this clonotype. The rearrangement joins TRBV5-6 to TRBJ2-3, with 7 bases lining up with TRBD2. Per the germline V gene, CDR1 is SGHDT and CDR2 is YYEEEE. Losses at the gene ends were 4 bases for V and 2 bases for J; bases not matched to a gene: 7. There are 15 residues in the CDR3. CDR3: CASSHAGDLTDTQYF. The CDR3 bases are TGTGCCAGCAGCCACGCGGGAGACCTCACAGATACGCAGTATTTT.

The genes are TRBV7-9 and TRBJ1-6, with unresolved D. CDR1 and CDR2 (germline): SEHNR, FQNEAQ (reference sequence). The CDR3 totals 14 residues. Deletions cut 6 bases from V and 8 bases from J, with 14 bases between. This CDR3 is CASRGTAGDSPLHF. The CDR3 DNA follows: TGTGCCAGCAGGGGAACTGCGGGTGATTCACCCCTCCACTTT.

A remark on this clonotype: This clone may be a read error of a much larger clone one base away. It is unclear where the CDR3 begins or ends on the DNA, so no DNA is shown, and the CDR3 is as TCRdb lists it. This chain joins TRBV12-3 or TRBV12-4 and TRBJ1-3; no DNA check was done on the table's D call, TRBD1. Both ends counted, the CDR3 spans 16 residues. The CDR3 sequence is CASSASGWGPGNTIHF.

This clonotype has ten or more counts. The chain uses TRBV28 and TRBJ2-1, with TRBD1 identical over 9 bases. CDR1 and CDR2 from the germline V gene are MDHEN and SYDVKM. The trim removed 1 base at V and 6 bases at J, leaving 13 bases unmatched. CDR3 size: 18 residues. The CDR3 loop is CASSLFGQGRPNPNEQFF. Written as DNA, the CDR3 is TGTGCCAGCAGTTTATTTGGACAGGGGCGTCCAAATCCCAATGAGCAGTTCTTC.

The chain is built from TRBV24-1 and TRBJ2-1; D call uncertain. Germline V gene sequence: CDR1 KGHDR, CDR2 SFDVKD. The CDR3 has 13 amino acids. V was shortened by 3 bases and J by 5 bases, with 7 bases between the two germline ends. In DNA, the CDR3 is TGTGCCACCAGTGATCTAACACACAATGAGCAGTTCTTC. This sequence encodes CATSDLTHNEQFF.

The V gene is TRBV4-1, the J gene TRBJ2-1; 12 bases are shared with TRBD2. Germline loops: CDR1 MGHRA, CDR2 YSYEKL. The CDR3 length is 19 residues. Trimming took 1 base from V and 10 from J; bases not matched to a gene: 17. This chain's CDR3 is CASSQAPTSGRFLWSEQFF. The DNA of the CDR3 is TGCGCCAGCAGCCAAGCCCCCACTAGCGGGAGGTTCCTCTGGAGCGAGCAGTTCTTC.

This clonotype was detected many times. The gene calls are TRBV20-1 and TRBJ2-1, with TRBD2 as a possible D gene (6 bases). Germline V CDR1 and CDR2: DFQATT, SNEGSKA (reference sequence). This CDR3 region has 15 residues. V shed 2 bases and J shed 8 bases, with 19 bases lying between them. In nucleotides, the CDR3 is TGCAGTGCTAGATCGGGACTCCGGGGGTGGTATGAGCAGTTCTTC. Translating it yields CSARSGLRGWYEQFF.

This clonotype was picked up many times. The chain has TRBV7-9 and TRBJ2-2, with D unclear. Trimming removed 6 bases from V and 6 bases from J, with 5 bases in between. CDR1 SEHNR and CDR2 FQNEAQ come from the germline V gene (reference sequence). There are 11 residues in the CDR3. This CDR3 reads CASRLAGELFF. CDR3 in DNA: TGTGCCAGCAGACTGGCCGGGGAGCTGTTTTTT.

This clonotype was counted ten times or more. This rearrangement joins TRBV25-1 to TRBJ2-7; D is undetermined. The CDR3 contains 13 residues. CDR1 is MGHDK, CDR2 SYGVNS, per germline. Trimming pared 4 bases from V and 1 base from J, leaving 8 bases between. This chain's CDR3 is CASSVTTSYEQYF. CDR3 nucleotide sequence: TGTGCCAGCAGTGTGACCACTTCCTACGAGCAGTACTTC.

This clonotype was seen repeatedly, ten times or more. The rearrangement joins TRBV20-1 to TRBJ1-3; 7 nucleotides match TRBD1. The CDR3 consists of 13 residues. The ends lost 6 bases at V and 1 base at J; junction bases unmatched: 3. Germline lookup yields CDR1 DFQATT and CDR2 SNEGSKA (reference sequence). CDR3 region: CSAPGQSGNTIYF. The CDR3 nucleotides read TGCAGTGCCCCGGGACAGTCTGGAAACACCATATATTTT.

This clonotype has only a few counts. The gene calls are TRBV5-1 and TRBJ2-1; no clear D gene. Germline CDR1 SGHRS, CDR2 YFSETQ. The CDR3 sequence is 17 residues long. Trimming left V 0 bases short and J 4 bases short, with 17 bases between. The CDR3 bases are TGCGCCAGCAGCTTGGCCAAGAGAGACTGGAGATACAATGAGCAGTTCTTC. Its protein is CASSLAKRDWRYNEQFF.

In this sample, this clonotype turned up many times. This rearrangement joins TRBV28 to TRBJ2-7; 9 positions match TRBD2. Germline assignment: CDR1 MDHEN and CDR2 SYDVKM. V trimming: 5 bases; J trimming: 6 bases; junction bases outside the gene matches: 14. The CDR3 length is 16 residues. The CDR3 is CASSPRRIAGVFEQYF. CDR3 DNA sequence: TGTGCCAGCAGTCCCAGGAGAATAGCGGGAGTGTTCGAGCAGTACTTC.

This clonotype was seen repeatedly, ten times or more. This chain links TRBV6-5 with TRBJ1-5, with 9 bases matching TRBD1. The length of the CDR3 is 16 residues. V was clipped by 8 bases and J by 3 bases; unmatched bases: 11. The V gene's germline CDR1 is MNHEY and CDR2 SVGAGI. The CDR3 nucleotides read TGTGCCAGCCGGAGCGGGGGACAGGGACTCAATCAGCCCCAGCATTTT. Translating gives CASRSGGQGLNQPQHF.

This clonotype was counted between two and nine times. This chain uses TRBV20-1 with TRBJ2-7; perhaps TRBD2 as D (5 bases). CDR3 size: 19 residues. V was trimmed by 1 base and J by 0 bases, leaving 25 bases between them. Looked up from germline, CDR1 is DFQATT and CDR2 is SNEGSKA (reference sequence). As DNA, the CDR3 is TGCAGTGCTAGAGGTTGGCACATAACGACGAGGGTGGTCTCCTACGAGCAGTACTTC. Its translation: CSARGWHITTRVVSYEQYF.

The table lists this clonotype with many counts. The V call is TRBV7-2, the J call TRBJ2-7; D is unresolved. This CDR3 region has 11 residues. Germline lookup yields CDR1 SGHTA and CDR2 FQGNSA. With 5 bases removed from V and 8 bases from J, the gap between germline ends came to 10 bases. The CDR3 DNA sequence: TGTGCCAGCAGCCCAAAAAACCAGCAGTACTTC. Protein: CASSPKNQQYF.

In this sample, this clonotype turned up many times. The chain recombines TRBV20-1 with TRBJ2-7; the D gene is possibly TRBD2 (6 bases). CDR3 length equals 18 residues. Germline-derived CDR1 and CDR2 are DFQATT and SNEGSKA (reference sequence). The V end lost 6 bases, the J end lost 1 base, and 28 bases lay between the germline ends. CDR3 region: CSALNPETSFGGSYEQYF. The CDR3 nucleotides are TGCAGTGCCCTGAACCCAGAAACCTCCTTTGGAGGGTCCTACGAGCAGTACTTC.

This clonotype was recorded a few times. This CDR3 reads CATSRDLFRQGRRSQETQYF. Written as DNA, the CDR3 is TGTGCCACCAGCAGAGATCTCTTTCGCCAGGGACGGAGAAGCCAAGAGACCCAGTACTTC. The chain couples TRBV15 to TRBJ2-5, with D perhaps being TRBD1 or TRBD2 (5 bases each). The CDR3 has 20 residues. From germline, CDR1 is LNHNV and CDR2 YYDKDF (reference sequence). The V end was cut by 0 bases, the J end by 1 base, with 24 bases between. Together with reference TRBV15 and TRBJ2-5, the CDR3 gives the full variable domain: DAMVIQNPRYQVTQFGKPVTLSCSQTLNHNVMYWYQQKSSQAPKLLFHYYDKDFNNEADTPDNFQSRRPNTSFCFLDIRSPGLGDTAMYLCATSRDLFRQGRRSQETQYFGPGTRLLVL.